A selection of T cell receptor beta chains follows, all from one sample in a study of cytomegalovirus exposure and HLA in healthy donors. Assay: immunoSEQ multiplex PCR; the TCRdb copy retains only in-frame clones and omits some. The data contain 250,000 to 400,000 clones, approximately 85% of them singletons. The sequencing sample was made of PBMCs. The receptors were gathered from a man between 25 and 39 years old in good health and CMV-seronegative. Both conserved end residues are trimmed from each CDR3. D genes are given only for firm matches.

cdr3_length | d_call | v_call | cdr3_aa
13 | NA | TRBV5-6 | ASSFRQLINQPQH
14 | TRBD2 | TRBV6-1 | ASSDRTSGVTDTQY
13 | TRBD2 | TRBV11-3 | ASSSSRGGTGELF
13 | NA | TRBV6-5 | ASSYSGAGSYEQY
12 | NA | TRBV5-1 | ASWPAGANTEAF
13 | TRBD1 | TRBV6-5 | ASSYSGQFFEKLF
11 | NA | TRBV19 | ASSKDWRYGYT
13 | TRBD2 | TRBV5-6 | ASSFFSGGYNEQF
16 | NA | TRBV14 | ASSQDLGPGTPPQPQH
12 | NA | TRBV7-2 | ASRHGQIQETQY
10 | NA | TRBV25-1 | ASSPGYNEQF
12 | NA | TRBV28 | ASRRGASGYGYT
13 | TRBD2 | TRBV11-2 | ASSATSGGPDTQY